Listed below are T cell receptor beta chains from one sample, sequenced in a study of blood T cell repertoires in COVID-19. Measured with immunoSEQ multiplex PCR; TCRdb has only the in-frame clones, and not every one. Counted here are more than 100,000 clones, 65% to 90% occurring once; the ten biggest clones make up 11%. Material for sequencing was peripheral blood. Receptors were obtained from a man aged 80 or over with acute or convalescent COVID-19. The CDR3 runs from the conserved cysteine through the conserved F or W. A D gene is named only where the DNA matches it firmly. Clone size is stated in some rows and not others, as once, few, many or a class when expanded.

J gene | CDR3 length | clone size | D gene | V gene | CDR3 DNA | CDR3 protein
TRBJ1-1 | 14 | - | TRBD1 | TRBV5-1 | TGCGCCAGCAGCCTGGGACAGTCTAACACTGAAGCTTTCTTT | CASSLGQSNTEAFF
TRBJ2-7 | 14 | - | TRBD1 | TRBV18 | TGTGCCAGCTCACCAGGGCAGGGGGCTTACGAGCAGTACTTC | CASSPGQGAYEQYF
TRBJ1-4 | 16 | few | TRBD1 | TRBV7-2 | TGTGCCAGCAGCTTAGCCTGGACAGGGCGGGAAGAAAAACTGTTTTTT | CASSLAWTGREEKLFF
TRBJ2-2 | 14 | - | - | TRBV5-1 | TGCGCCAGCAGCTTGGCCGGGTCCCCCGGGGAGCTGTTTTTT | CASSLAGSPGELFF
TRBJ2-2 | 14 | few | - | TRBV11-2 | TGTGCCAGCAAGGGGGGGCAGGGCACCGGGGAGCTGTTTTTT | CASKGGQGTGELFF
TRBJ2-7 | 15 | once | TRBD1 | TRBV7-6 | TGTGCCAGCAGCTCGGGGAGACAGGGGTGGAACGAGCAGTACTTC | CASSSGRQGWNEQYF
TRBJ1-5 | 16 | - | TRBD1 | TRBV28 | TGTGCCAGCAGTTTACGGACAGGAATGGGCAATCAGCCCCAGCATTTT | CASSLRTGMGNQPQHF
TRBJ1-1 | 12 | - | - | TRBV29-1 | TGCAGCGGCGATACAGATAACACTGAAGCTTTCTTT | CSGDTDNTEAFF
TRBJ2-3 | 22 | - | TRBD2 | TRBV7-9 | TGTGCCAGCAGCACATACGGTTACCAGGGACTAGCGGGCGTAACCGCCACAGATACGCAGTATTTT | CASSTYGYQGLAGVTATDTQYF
TRBJ2-2 | 17 | - | TRBD2 | TRBV7-3 | TGTGCCAGCAGTCTCGGGGCTAGCGGTTGGAACACCGGGGAGCTGTTTTTT | CASSLGASGWNTGELFF
TRBJ1-1 | 15 | once | TRBD1 | TRBV11-1 | TGTGCCAGCAGCTTCCGGACAGGGTCGAACACTGAAGCTTTCTTT | CASSFRTGSNTEAFF
TRBJ1-1 | 16 | - | - | TRBV21-1 | TGTGCCAGCAGCGATCCCGAACGGGTGTCGAACACTGAAGCTTTCTTT | CASSDPERVSNTEAFF
TRBJ2-7 | 14 | - | TRBD2 | TRBV7-2 | TGTGCCAGCAGCTTACTAGCGGGAGTAGGAGAGCAGTACTTC | CASSLLAGVGEQYF
TRBJ1-1 | 16 | - | TRBD1 | TRBV3-1/TRBV3-2 | TGTGCCAGCAGCCAATGGGACAGGGCACCGAACACTGAAGCTTTCTTT | CASSQWDRAPNTEAFF
TRBJ2-1 | 16 | - | - | TRBV6-4 | TGTGCCAGCAGTGGCGGGACAGCCAGCTCCTACAATGAGCAGTTCTTC | CASSGGTASSYNEQFF
TRBJ1-6 | 14 | few | - | TRBV19 | TGTGCCAGTAGCCGTGGGGGGAATAATTCACCCCTCCACTTT | CASSRGGNNSPLHF
TRBJ1-6 | 14 | - | - | TRBV18 | TGTGCCAGCTCACCAGTGGAGGTAAATTCACCCCTCCACTTT | CASSPVEVNSPLHF
TRBJ2-3 | 17 | once | TRBD1 | TRBV5-1 | TGCGCCAGCAGCTTACTATCCGGGACAGGGGGCCAAGATACGCAGTATTTT | CASSLLSGTGGQDTQYF
TRBJ1-2 | 13 | - | - | TRBV5-6 | TGTGCCAGCAGCCCACGTGGAGACTATGGCTACACCTTC | CASSPRGDYGYTF
TRBJ2-6 | 16 | - | - | TRBV5-4 | TGTGCCAGCAGCTTCTCGCTAGTCTCTGGGGCCAACGTCCTGACTTTC | CASSFSLVSGANVLTF
TRBJ2-1 | 17 | - | TRBD2 | TRBV10-3 | TGTGCCATCAGTGATTTTCTAGCGGGGGCCTCCTACAATGAGCAGTTCTTC | CAISDFLAGASYNEQFF
TRBJ2-3 | 13 | - | - | TRBV12-3/TRBV12-4 | TGTGCCAGCAGTTTAGCTAGCGAGGATACGCAGTATTTT | CASSLASEDTQYF
TRBJ1-2 | 15 | - | - | TRBV3-1/TRBV3-2 | TGTGCCAGCAGCCAAGAAGGGGCCTATCGGCATGGCTACACCTTC | CASSQEGAYRHGYTF
TRBJ2-1 | 14 | - | TRBD2 | TRBV24-1 | TGTGCCACACATAGCGGGAGACCGACAAATGAGCAGTTCTTC | CATHSGRPTNEQFF
TRBJ1-5 | 15 | few | - | TRBV18 | TGTGCCAGCTCAGATAGTAACGGGGGAGGGCAGCCCCAGCATTTT | CASSDSNGGGQPQHF
TRBJ1-2 | 16 | - | - | TRBV15 | TGTGCCACCAGCAGAGATTCTGGAAGGGGATCCGATGGCTACACCTTC | CATSRDSGRGSDGYTF
TRBJ1-1 | 16 | - | - | TRBV19 | TGTGCCAGTAGTACAGGGCGAACCAGGGCACCCGCTGAAGCTTTCTTT | CASSTGRTRAPAEAFF
TRBJ1-6 | 14 | - | - | TRBV7-8 | TGTGCCAGCAGCCCTGATACGGGGAATTCACCCCTCCACTTT | CASSPDTGNSPLHF
TRBJ1-2 | 16 | - | TRBD1 | TRBV10-2 | TGCGCCAGCCGGCCATATACAGGGGGCGATAACTATGGCTACACCTTC | CASRPYTGGDNYGYTF
TRBJ1-2 | 14 | - | - | TRBV7-9 | TGTGCCAGCAGCTCTCAGGGCCACAGCTATGGCTACACCTTC | CASSSQGHSYGYTF
TRBJ2-1 | 15 | once | TRBD2 | TRBV11-2 | TGTGCCAGCAGCTTAAGCGGGGGGTCCTACAATGAGCAGTTCTTC | CASSLSGGSYNEQFF
TRBJ2-2 | 15 | - | - | TRBV7-6 | TGTGCCAGCAGCCCGACCCGGACGAGGGACGGGGAGCTGTTTTTT | CASSPTRTRDGELFF
TRBJ2-7 | 17 | few | - | TRBV7-6 | TGTGCCAGCAGCTTAGCGCTAAGCGGGACAGGCGGCTACGAGCAGTACTTC | CASSLALSGTGGYEQYF
TRBJ2-1 | 14 | - | TRBD1 | TRBV19 | TGTGCCAGTAGTGGACAGGGTGTGGTGAATGAGCAGTTCTTC | CASSGQGVVNEQFF
TRBJ2-3 | 16 | once | TRBD2 | TRBV5-4 | TGTGCCAGCAGCACTGGACTAGCGAGAGTCACAGATACGCAGTATTTT | CASSTGLARVTDTQYF
TRBJ1-4 | 13 | - | - | TRBV7-9 | TGTGCCAGCAGTGAGACACTCCATGAAAAACTGTTTTTT | CASSETLHEKLFF
TRBJ2-1 | 14 | - | - | TRBV5-1 | TGCGCCAGCTATAGGGGGTCCGCCTACAATGAGCAGTTCTTC | CASYRGSAYNEQFF
TRBJ1-1 | 16 | - | - | TRBV5-4 | TGTGCCAGCAGCTTGGCGGGGGGATTTGTGAACACTGAAGCTTTCTTT | CASSLAGGFVNTEAFF
TRBJ2-3 | 15 | - | - | TRBV29-1 | TGCAGCGTTGAACAGGGACGGGGGAGCGCAGATACGCAGTATTTT | CSVEQGRGSADTQYF
TRBJ1-4 | 12 | once | - | TRBV30 | TGTGCCTGGAGTGTTTCAGATGAAAAACTGTTTTTT | CAWSVSDEKLFF
TRBJ1-3 | 16 | few | - | TRBV16 | TGTGCCAGCAGCCAATCTTCAGGTTTCTCTGGAAACACCATATATTTT | CASSQSSGFSGNTIYF
TRBJ2-7 | 15 | few | TRBD1 | TRBV6-5 | TGTGCCATGGATATCGGGACAGGGGGCCGGTTCGAGCAGTACTTC | CAMDIGTGGRFEQYF
TRBJ1-3 | 15 | - | - | TRBV5-1 | TGCGCCAGCAGCCCAACAGCCTACTCTGGAAACACCATATATTTT | CASSPTAYSGNTIYF
TRBJ1-1 | 10 | - | - | TRBV15 | TGTGCCATTGGGCACACTGAAGCTTTCTTT | CAIGHTEAFF
TRBJ1-5 | 14 | - | - | TRBV7-2 | TGTGCCAGCAGCTTCTGGGGGGACAATCAGCCCCAGCATTTT | CASSFWGDNQPQHF
TRBJ1-5 | 15 | - | TRBD1 | TRBV19 | TGTGCCAGTAGTATAGGGGGACAGGGGGGACAGCCCCAGCATTTT | CASSIGGQGGQPQHF
TRBJ2-1 | 12 | - | - | TRBV20-1 | TGCAGTGCTAGTCAAAACCGGAATGAGCAGTTCTTC | CSASQNRNEQFF
TRBJ1-2 | 14 | - | - | TRBV3-1/TRBV3-2 | TGTGCCAGCAGCCACGAAGGGGGGGACACCAGCTACACCTTC | CASSHEGGDTSYTF
TRBJ1-1 | 15 | - | TRBD1 | TRBV28 | TGTGCCAGCAGTCCTGGGGACAGCTTGAACACTGAAGCTTTCTTT | CASSPGDSLNTEAFF
TRBJ1-1 | 11 | - | - | TRBV29-1 | TGCAGCGTTGATAGCAACACTGAAGCTTTCTTT | CSVDSNTEAFF
TRBJ2-3 | 13 | few | - | TRBV7-3 | TGTGCCAGCAGCTCTATAGTACCAGATACGCAGTATTTT | CASSSIVPDTQYF
TRBJ2-3 | 14 | - | TRBD2 | TRBV5-4 | TGTGCCAGCAGCTTGGAGAGCGGGAGAGATACGCAGTATTTT | CASSLESGRDTQYF
TRBJ2-2 | 17 | - | TRBD2 | TRBV27 | TGTGCCAGCAGCTACGGACTAGCGGGAGCGAACACCGGGGAGCTGTTTTTT | CASSYGLAGANTGELFF
TRBJ2-7 | 14 | - | TRBD2 | TRBV6-5 | TGTGCCAGCAGAAGCGGGGGGGCCTTTAATGAGCAGTACTTC | CASRSGGAFNEQYF
TRBJ2-7 | 14 | - | - | TRBV5-1 | TGCGCCAGCAGCCCTGGTCAGGGTATGGGGGAGCAGTACTTC | CASSPGQGMGEQYF
TRBJ2-3 | 15 | - | TRBD1 | TRBV9 | TGTGCCAGCAGTCGTACCGGGACAGGGTCAGATACGCAGTATTTT | CASSRTGTGSDTQYF
TRBJ2-5 | 17 | - | TRBD1 | TRBV18 | TGTGCCAGCTCACCGGGACAGGGGGGATCCCGACAAGAGACCCAGTACTTC | CASSPGQGGSRQETQYF
TRBJ1-4 | 15 | - | TRBD1 | TRBV7-9 | TGTGCCAGCAGCTTAGACGGGACAGGGCCTGAAAAACTGTTTTTT | CASSLDGTGPEKLFF
TRBJ1-1 | 18 | - | - | TRBV7-3 | TGTGCCAGCAGCTTAACCTCATCTGGGACAAACATGAACACTGAAGCTTTCTTT | CASSLTSSGTNMNTEAFF